These T cell receptor beta chains were read from a single sample in a study of T cells in Graves' hyperthyroidism and ophthalmopathy. TCRdb reprocessed the multiplex PCR reads with MiXCR, giving one entry per CDR3 protein. The sample yields about 640,000 distinct CDR3 sequences, roughly 20% seen once. Input material: blood. The source is a man aged 30-40 years with Graves' ophthalmopathy. Each CDR3 is given without its conserved first and last residue.

cdr3_aa	v_call	cdr3_length
ASSSLEGPQEQY	TRBV6-1	12
ASSEDLDPYEQY	TRBV9	12
ASSQEGPREQY	TRBV4-2	11
ASSDIDSRDRSDTQY	TRBV10-1	15
ASSADRTKGETQY	TRBV9	13
ATSDLSGGKETQY	TRBV24-1	13
ASSPPGLAMSGEQF	TRBV3-1	14
ASRDTGELF	TRBV7-3	9
ASSLEGSRSTDTQY	TRBV7-9	14
ASSEAMGQTNTEAF	TRBV10-2	14
ASSTLGQGEKGAF	TRBV11-2	13
ASSALSPGANVLT	TRBV9	13
ASSYTVASGKRNEQF	TRBV7-3	15
AWSVRVKTSTDTQY	TRBV30	14
ASTLGREQY	TRBV12-3/TRBV12-4	9
ASSQDGQGREQY	TRBV4-1	12
ASSLRGYTYEQF	TRBV28	12
ASSLRDGNTDTQY	TRBV4-2	13
SARDQSGAGTGELF	TRBV20-1	14
ASSFWGEETQY	TRBV27	11
ASRPYRGPYNEQF	TRBV5-4	13
ASSLGTGSAYGYT	TRBV7-9	13
ASSLGGAYGYT	TRBV28	11
ASSFRTGTEAF	TRBV6-2/TRBV6-3	11
ASSQGQISYEQY	TRBV3-1	12
ASSNPGGGSTDTQY	TRBV12-3/TRBV12-4	14
AWSLTQSGVGD	TRBV30	11
ASSPAGLTDTQY	TRBV5-1	12
SAAGPTTGNYGYT	TRBV20-1	13
ASSQDWGQGTEAF	TRBV4-2	13
ASQEKGVGEQF	TRBV2	11
AWSVGTANTEAF	TRBV30	12
ASSPTRWVGTIGELF	TRBV7-8	15
ATLAYDSGTQY	TRBV7-2	11
ASTKGRGGGYT	TRBV6-1	11
SAPRQTGGSYEQY	TRBV20-1	13
ASSFSRYEQY	TRBV5-1	10
ASSPRAGGWYEQF	TRBV28	13
ASTVSVKQNEKLF	TRBV2	13
ASSQGSGRGYNEQF	TRBV5-1	14
ASTLGSENIQY	TRBV28	11
ASSLAVTGGTDTQY	TRBV5-1	14
SASGHSNQPQH	TRBV20-1	11
SAREWGAPYNEQF	TRBV20-1	13
ASTPGEGYEQY	TRBV7-2	11